A selection of T cell receptor beta chains follows, all from one sample in a study of siplizumab effects on memory and regulatory T cells. Clones were sequenced by immunoSEQ multiplex PCR, and TCRdb holds only the in-frame ones, with some missing. The sample records 90,000 to 95,000 clones, around 95% being singletons. Sequenced: naive CD4+ T cells sorted from blood. The receptors derive from a human donor in good health. The CDR3 runs from the conserved cysteine through the conserved F or W. The D gene is left open where the match is weak. Clone size is not always given. Where it is, it says once, few, many or a class for expanded clones.

>14|.|.|TRBJ2-7|TRBV5-6
TGTGCCAGCAGCCGAAATTCGGGGACCTACGAGCAGTACTTC
CASSRNSGTYEQYF
>16|.|.|TRBJ2-3|TRBV7-8
TGTGCCAGCAGCTGGGATGTAACTGCGTTCACAGATACGCAGTATTTT
CASSWDVTAFTDTQYF
>14|once|.|TRBJ1-3|TRBV5-1
TGCGCCAGCAGCTTGGCCGGATCTGGAAACACCATATATTTT
CASSLAGSGNTIYF
>16|once|TRBD2|TRBJ2-3|TRBV7-7
TGTGCCAGCAGCCCTGGACTAGCGGGGGGCGCAGATACGCAGTATTTT
CASSPGLAGGADTQYF
>15|.|.|TRBJ2-2|TRBV9
TGTGCCAGCAGCGTAGATCTGCGGGGCCCCGGGGAGCTGTTTTTT
CASSVDLRGPGELFF
>13|few|.|TRBJ1-6|TRBV5-1
TGCGCCAGCAAAAGGTCGGCTGGCTCACCCCTCCACTTT
CASKRSAGSPLHF
>15|.|TRBD1|TRBJ2-2|TRBV5-1
TGCGCCAGCAGCCCGGGACAGGGGTGGACCGGGGAGCTGTTTTTT
CASSPGQGWTGELFF
>13|.|.|TRBJ2-2|TRBV7-7
TGTGCCAGCAGCTTAGCTATCACCGGGGAGCTGTTTTTT
CASSLAITGELFF
>15|.|TRBD1|TRBJ2-3|TRBV11-3
TGTGCCAGCAGCTTAGAGAGGGGGCTGACAGATACGCAGTATTTT
CASSLERGLTDTQYF
>18|.|TRBD1|TRBJ1-4|TRBV5-7
TGTGCCAGCAGCTCACCACAGGGGGCTCTTGCAACTAATGAAAAACTGTTTTTT
CASSSPQGALATNEKLFF
>15|.|.|TRBJ1-1|TRBV6-5
TGTGCCAGCAGCACAACACCTTTACAGGACACTGAAGCTTTCTTT
CASSTTPLQDTEAFF
>13|.|.|TRBJ1-1|TRBV7-8
TGTGCCAGCAGCCTTCGACAGCCCTCTGAAGCTTTCTTT
CASSLRQPSEAFF
>14|.|.|TRBJ2-1|TRBV19
TGTGCCAGTAACGCCCCAGCGGCCAGTGATGAGCAGTTCTTC
CASNAPAASDEQFF
>14|.|.|TRBJ1-3|TRBV10-1
TGCGCCAGCAGCCCGGGAGGCGTCGCGGACACCATATATTTT
CASSPGGVADTIYF
>14|.|.|TRBJ1-5|TRBV10-3
TGTGCCATCAGTGATCAGGGAAGCAATCAGCCCCAGCATTTT
CAISDQGSNQPQHF
>15|.|.|TRBJ2-5|TRBV11-3
TGTGCCAGCAGCTTATCTGGGGACCCCCAAGAGACCCAGTACTTC
CASSLSGDPQETQYF
>14|.|.|TRBJ2-7|TRBV19
TGTGCCAGTAGTATAGGGGGGGGCGTTTACGAGCAGTACTTC
CASSIGGGVYEQYF
>14|few|TRBD1|TRBJ1-6|TRBV5-4
TGTGCCAGCCAGGACAGGGCGAAGAATTCACCCCTCCACTTT
CASQDRAKNSPLHF
>15|.|TRBD1|TRBJ1-2|TRBV7-3
TGTGCCAGCAGCTTAACGGGACAGGCACACTATGGCTACACCTTC
CASSLTGQAHYGYTF
>15|once|.|TRBJ2-7|TRBV4-2
TGTGCCAGCAGCCAAGAGGGCGGGGGCGTAGACGAGCAGTACTTC
CASSQEGGGVDEQYF
>15|once|TRBD1|TRBJ2-7|TRBV6-5
TGTGCCAGCAGCCACGGACAGGGAAGTAGTTACGAGCAGTACTTC
CASSHGQGSSYEQYF
>16|.|TRBD1|TRBJ1-6|TRBV7-2
TGTGCCAGCAGCAAGGGACAGACGGGCTATAATTCACCCCTCCACTTT
CASSKGQTGYNSPLHF